The rows below give T cell receptor beta chains drawn from one sample of a study of T cell repertoires in cytomegalovirus infection. TCRdb ran MiXCR on the reads and lists one entry per CDR3 protein. The repertoire includes around 450,000 distinct CDR3 sequences, approximately 31% of them detected once, and approximately 14% sits in the top ten. The sample comprised PBMCs. The receptors here all came from a human donor in good health (CMV status not recorded). Some clones in this sample may be carry-over from other donors' samples. The CDR3 runs from the conserved cysteine through the conserved F or W. The order of the fields is D gene, J gene, clone size, V gene, CDR3 DNA, CDR3 protein. A D gene is named only where the DNA matches it firmly. The size of a clone is reported for some rows only, either as once, few or many, or as a class for expanded clones.

d_gene: NA; j_gene: TRBJ1-1; abundance: NA; v_gene: TRBV4-1; CDR3nt: TGCGCCAGCAGCTTCAACGCGGGGAACACTGAAGCTTTCTTT; CDR3aa: CASSFNAGNTEAFF
d_gene: NA; j_gene: TRBJ1-2; abundance: NA; v_gene: TRBV6-6; CDR3nt: TGTGCCAGCAGTTCCCTTGAGTCTGACTATGGCTACACCTTC; CDR3aa: CASSSLESDYGYTF
d_gene: TRBD1; j_gene: TRBJ1-1; abundance: NA; v_gene: TRBV5-6; CDR3nt: TGTGCCAGCAGCTTGCCAACAGGGGTGAACACTGAAGCTTTCTTT; CDR3aa: CASSLPTGVNTEAFF
d_gene: NA; j_gene: TRBJ2-2; abundance: NA; v_gene: TRBV19; CDR3nt: TGTGCCAGTAGTATAGCTGGGGGACCGAACACCGGGGAGCTGTTTTTT; CDR3aa: CASSIAGGPNTGELFF
d_gene: NA; j_gene: TRBJ1-1; abundance: NA; v_gene: TRBV4-2; CDR3nt: TGTGCCAGCAGCCATACTGCACACAACGGGAACACTGAAGCTTTCTTT; CDR3aa: CASSHTAHNGNTEAFF
d_gene: TRBD2; j_gene: TRBJ2-2; abundance: NA; v_gene: TRBV5-5; CDR3nt: TGTGCCAGCAGCTTGTTTTCGGGGGGAAACACCGGGGAGCTGTTTTTT; CDR3aa: CASSLFSGGNTGELFF
d_gene: TRBD1; j_gene: TRBJ2-5; abundance: NA; v_gene: TRBV7-9; CDR3nt: TGTGCCAGCAGCGCGGGGACAGGGGGCGTGGAGACCCAGTACTTC; CDR3aa: CASSAGTGGVETQYF
d_gene: NA; j_gene: TRBJ1-5; abundance: many; v_gene: TRBV7-8; CDR3nt: TGTGCCAGCAGCTCCCCCGGTCAGCCCCAGCATTTT; CDR3aa: CASSSPGQPQHF
d_gene: TRBD1; j_gene: TRBJ2-5; abundance: many; v_gene: TRBV7-2; CDR3nt: TGTGCCAGCAGCTTAGACAGGGGTGCAGAGACCCAGTACTTC; CDR3aa: CASSLDRGAETQYF
d_gene: NA; j_gene: TRBJ2-5; abundance: NA; v_gene: TRBV20-1; CDR3nt: TGCAGTGCTCCGAGCCCAGGGGTCCAGGAGACCCAGTACTTC; CDR3aa: CSAPSPGVQETQYF
d_gene: TRBD2; j_gene: TRBJ2-1; abundance: many; v_gene: TRBV7-2; CDR3nt: TGTGCCAGCAGCCAGCTAGCGGGGGGCTACAATGAGCAGTTCTTC; CDR3aa: CASSQLAGGYNEQFF
d_gene: TRBD1; j_gene: TRBJ2-2; abundance: NA; v_gene: TRBV6-5; CDR3nt: TGTGCCAGCAGTTACGACAGGGCTTCAACCGGGGAGCTGTTTTTT; CDR3aa: CASSYDRASTGELFF
d_gene: NA; j_gene: TRBJ2-3; abundance: NA; v_gene: TRBV4-2; CDR3nt: TGTGCCAGCAGCCAAGGGAACCCAGGAGGCACAGATACGCAGTATTTT; CDR3aa: CASSQGNPGGTDTQYF
d_gene: NA; j_gene: TRBJ1-1; abundance: NA; v_gene: TRBV18; CDR3nt: TGTGCCAGCTCACCAGACAGATTAGGGAGAGGGAGATTT; CDR3aa: CASSPDRLGRGRF
d_gene: NA; j_gene: TRBJ1-6; abundance: NA; v_gene: TRBV4-1; CDR3nt: TGCGCCAGCATCCCAACCTCACCGGGTTCCTATAATTCACCCCTCCACTTT; CDR3aa: CASIPTSPGSYNSPLHF
d_gene: TRBD1; j_gene: TRBJ1-5; abundance: NA; v_gene: TRBV2; CDR3nt: TGTGCCAGCAGTGACAGGGGGGGAAAGCCCCAGCATTTT; CDR3aa: CASSDRGGKPQHF
d_gene: NA; j_gene: TRBJ1-2; abundance: few; v_gene: TRBV12-3/TRBV12-4; CDR3nt: TGTGCCAGCAGTCTGACAGGACGTTATGGCTACACCTTC; CDR3aa: CASSLTGRYGYTF
d_gene: NA; j_gene: TRBJ2-3; abundance: NA; v_gene: TRBV19; CDR3nt: TGTGCCAGTAGTATAGGCGGGGAGACAGATACGCAGGATTTT; CDR3aa: CASSIGGETDTQDF
d_gene: NA; j_gene: TRBJ1-2; abundance: few; v_gene: TRBV6-2/TRBV6-3; CDR3nt: TGTGCCAGCAGTCACCTAGAGGGTGGCTACACCTTC; CDR3aa: CASSHLEGGYTF
d_gene: NA; j_gene: TRBJ1-5; abundance: NA; v_gene: TRBV5-1; CDR3nt: TGCGCCAGCAGCCCCGTGGGGGGAAAGGGACAGCCCCAGCATTTT; CDR3aa: CASSPVGGKGQPQHF
d_gene: TRBD1; j_gene: TRBJ2-7; abundance: few; v_gene: TRBV19; CDR3nt: TGTGCCAGTAGCAGACCGGGACAGGCGATTTACGAGCAGTACTTC; CDR3aa: CASSRPGQAIYEQYF